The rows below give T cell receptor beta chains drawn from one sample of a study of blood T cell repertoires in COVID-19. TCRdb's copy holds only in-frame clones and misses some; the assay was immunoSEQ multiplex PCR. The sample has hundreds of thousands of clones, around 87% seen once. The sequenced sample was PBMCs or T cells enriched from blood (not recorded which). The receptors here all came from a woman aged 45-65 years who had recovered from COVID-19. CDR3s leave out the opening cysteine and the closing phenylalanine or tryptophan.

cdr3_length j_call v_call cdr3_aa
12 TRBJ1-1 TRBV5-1 ASDDNGSGTEAF
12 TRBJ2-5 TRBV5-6 ASSLVTGVETQY
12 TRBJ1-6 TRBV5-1 ASSFSLFNSPLH
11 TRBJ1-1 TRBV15 ATSRDLQGEAF
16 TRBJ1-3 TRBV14 ASIPGDMADISGNTIY
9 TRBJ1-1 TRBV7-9 VGMSNTEAF
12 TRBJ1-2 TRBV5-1 ASSFRDRGYGYT
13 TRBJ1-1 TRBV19 ASSQGPFTVSEAF
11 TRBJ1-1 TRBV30 AWSVFGPGEAF
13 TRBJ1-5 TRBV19 ASSDTRGGNQPQH
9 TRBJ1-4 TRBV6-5 ASSNREKLF
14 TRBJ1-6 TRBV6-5 ASSSGLSASLSPLH
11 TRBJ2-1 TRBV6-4 ARTSGGSNEQF
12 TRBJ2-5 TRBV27 ASSATSGGATQY
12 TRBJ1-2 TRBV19 AASSMGRRIGYT
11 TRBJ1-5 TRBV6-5 ASRWTRDQPQH
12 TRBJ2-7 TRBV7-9 ASSPTSRYYEQY
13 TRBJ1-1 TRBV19 ASSPGQGTSWAAF